The clone carrying this T cell receptor beta chain appeared a few times. The source of the sample is a study of technical replicates of blood from several donors. Profiled with immunoSEQ multiplex PCR; TCRdb holds only in-frame clones, not every one. The sample includes roughly 13,000 clones, around 82% seen only once; the top ten take 11%. The source of this sequence is a human donor in good health. The sample comprised PBMCs.

The DNA of the CDR3 is TGTGCCAGCAGCCATTGGATGATCCGGGACAGGGGGAACACTGAAGCTTTCTTT. Translation gives CASSHWMIRDRGNTEAFF. This rearrangement joins TRBV13 to TRBJ1-1, with TRBD1 matching over 10 bases. The CDR3 runs to 18 residues. The V gene's germline CDR1 is PRHDT and CDR2 FYEKMQ (reference sequence). Trimming at V came to 5 bases and at J to 1 base, leaving 13 bases not matched to a gene.